The clone carrying this TCR delta chain occurred a few times. TCRdb's entry gives the protein of a much larger clone, which mismatches this DNA's translation at residue 11, likely from a read error; the protein reported here is translated from the DNA. Looked up from germline, CDR1 is GEAIGNYY and CDR2 is EKD. The CDR3 loop spans 18 amino acids. TCRdb re-called the reads via CATT. The repertoire holds some 4,200 delta-chain clones, with roughly 2% as singletons. This sample is drawn from a study of gamma-delta chains in newborns, infants, children. Study overall: Microbial exposure reportedly drives polyclonal innate γδ T cell expansion after birth.

The chain is built from TRDV2 and TRDJ3; D perhaps matches TRDD3 (6 bases). Sequencing was done on a sample of blood. The sequence was collected from a child who was a newborn, infant or young child, either healthy, febrile or measles-vaccinated (not recorded which). The CDR3 loop reads CACDTGYLFSRDTRQMFF. CDR3 in DNA: TGTGCCTGTGACACCGGATACCTTTTCTCCCGGGACACCCGACAGATGTTTTTC.